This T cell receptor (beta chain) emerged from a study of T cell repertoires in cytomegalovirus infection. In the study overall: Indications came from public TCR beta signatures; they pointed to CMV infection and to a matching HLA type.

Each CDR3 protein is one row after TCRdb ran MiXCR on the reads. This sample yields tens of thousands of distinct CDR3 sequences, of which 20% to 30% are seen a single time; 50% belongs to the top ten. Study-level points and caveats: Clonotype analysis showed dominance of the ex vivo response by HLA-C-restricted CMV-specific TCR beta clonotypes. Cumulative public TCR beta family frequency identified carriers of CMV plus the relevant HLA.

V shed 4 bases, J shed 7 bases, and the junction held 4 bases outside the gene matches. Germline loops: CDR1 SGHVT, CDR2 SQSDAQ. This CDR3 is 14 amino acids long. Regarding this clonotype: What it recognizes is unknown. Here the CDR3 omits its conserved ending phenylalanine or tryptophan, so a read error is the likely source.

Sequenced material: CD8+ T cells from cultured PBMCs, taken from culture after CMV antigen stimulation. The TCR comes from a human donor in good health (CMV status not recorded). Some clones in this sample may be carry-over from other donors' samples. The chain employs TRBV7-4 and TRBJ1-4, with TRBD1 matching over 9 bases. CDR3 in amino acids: CASSSGTGTEKLFY. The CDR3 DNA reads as TGTGCCAGCAGCTCCGGGACAGGGACTGAAAAACTGTTTTAT.